The 26 T cell receptor beta chains listed next were all sequenced from one sample in a study of shared clonotypes between healthy human individuals. This table comes from immunoSEQ multiplex PCR, and its TCRdb copy is limited to in-frame clones, with some not included. Among just over 2,000,000 clones, 85% to 95% were seen once, and the ten largest hold roughly 0.13%. Sequencing was done on a sample of naive CD4+ T cells sorted from blood. Indicated subset: CD45RA+ positively selected. The receptors come from a man aged 18 to 29 in good health.

The chain couples TRBV5-1 to TRBJ1-2, with TRBD1 matching over 8 bases. Germline trimming cut 5 bases from V and 8 bases from J; bases unmatched to any gene: 23. The CDR3 spans 18 residues. Germline CDR1 is SGHRS and CDR2 is YFSETQ. Here the CDR3 reads CASSPTPRIGQGEGGYTF. DNA of the CDR3: TGCGCCAGCAGTCCCACCCCGAGAATAGGACAGGGAGAGGGAGGCTACACCTTC. Supplemented by reference TRBV5-1 and TRBJ1-2, the full variable domain reads KAGVTQTPRYLIKTRGQQVTLSCSPISGHRSVSWYQQTPGQGLQFLFEYFSETQRNKGNFPGRFSGRQFSNSRSEMNVSTLELGDSALYLCASSPTPRIGQGEGGYTFGSGTRLTVV.

As regards this clone: The sample has other DNA sequences that encode this CDR3 too. The rearrangement uses TRBV6-1 and TRBJ1-2; D is unresolved. The CDR3 extends over 10 amino acids. The germline gives CDR1 MNHNS, CDR2 SASEGT. V was cut by 3 bases and J by 8 bases, with 4 bases left in between. The CDR3 sequence: CASSEVGYTF. The CDR3 DNA follows: TGTGCCAGCAGTGAGGTGGGCTACACCTTC.

V gene TRBV4-1 combines with J gene TRBJ2-3; perhaps TRBD1 as D (5 bases). The CDR3 totals 12 residues. The V end lost 0 bases, the J end lost 10 bases, and 8 bases lay between the germline ends. The germline CDR1 and CDR2 sequences are MGHRA and YSYEKL. The CDR3 spells CASSQEEGAQYF. CDR3 nucleotides: TGCGCCAGCAGCCAAGAAGAAGGGGCGCAGTATTTT.

This chain uses TRBV13 with TRBJ2-1; 9 bases map to TRBD1. The CDR3 totals 16 residues. Germline V lookup: CDR1 PRHDT, CDR2 FYEKMQ (reference sequence). With 5 bases clipped from V and 0 bases from J, the junction kept 5 bases outside the gene matches. The CDR3 bases are TGTGCCAGCAGCGCAGGACAGGGGAGCTCCTACAATGAGCAGTTCTTC. This translates into CASSAGQGSSYNEQFF.

V is TRBV5-6 and J is TRBJ1-2; D possibly corresponds to TRBD1 (5 bases). The CDR3 runs to 13 residues. Deletions cut 1 base from V and 5 bases from J, with 9 bases between. Germline V gene data show CDR1 as SGHDT and CDR2 as YYEEEE. In DNA, the CDR3 is TGTGCCAGCAGCTTGATCCAGGGTTATGGCTACACCTTC. Translation: CASSLIQGYGYTF.

This rearrangement joins TRBV5-4 to TRBJ2-1; 9 nucleotides line up with TRBD1. Germline V gives CDR1 SGHNT, CDR2 YYREEE (reference sequence). J gave up 16 bases and V 4 bases, and 9 bases lay outside the gene matches. The CDR3 is 12 amino acids. CDR3 in DNA: TGTGCCAGCAGCCGTCCCGGGACAGGGCTCTTCTTC. It specifies CASSRPGTGLFF.

This sequence joins TRBV28 and TRBJ1-2; 7 positions agree with TRBD1. This CDR3 spans 14 amino acids. Germline trimming cut 5 bases from V and 4 bases from J; bases unmatched to any gene: 7. CDR1 is MDHEN, CDR2 SYDVKM, per germline. CDR3 amino acids: CASSVRDRVYGYTF. DNA of the CDR3: TGTGCCAGCAGTGTCCGGGACAGAGTCTATGGCTACACCTTC.

This chain uses TRBV6-5 with TRBJ2-7; 8 bases are a match to TRBD1. The length of the CDR3 is 14 residues. V dropped 7 bases and J dropped 4; count of bases not matched to a gene: 9. Per the germline V gene, CDR1 is MNHEY and CDR2 is SVGAGI. CDR3 coding DNA: TGTGCCAGCACTCAACAGGGGGGCGGGTACGAGCAGTACTTC. It is translated as CASTQQGGGYEQYF.

This clone was recorded only once. The chain carries TRBV6-6 and TRBJ1-2; D might be TRBD1 (6 bases). Trimming removed 6 bases at V and 3 bases at J, with 17 bases between. The germline CDR1 and CDR2 sequences are MNHNY and SVGAGI (reference sequence). CDR3 length: 15 amino acids. CDR3 amino acids: CASRQGLGAYYGYTF. The CDR3 nucleotides read TGTGCCAGCAGACAAGGTCTGGGGGCCTACTATGGCTACACCTTC.

This sequence joins TRBV19 and TRBJ2-1; D uncertain. Germline CDR1 is LNHDA and CDR2 is SQIVND (reference sequence). CDR3 size: 11 residues. Trimming pared 5 bases from V and 10 bases from J, leaving 9 bases between. CDR3 protein: CASSVGPEQFF. CDR3 DNA sequence: TGTGCCAGTAGTGTCGGACCCGAGCAGTTCTTC.

This chain connects TRBV6-6 to TRBJ2-7; 7 nucleotides agree with TRBD1. Germline V gene sequence: CDR1 MNHNY, CDR2 SVGAGI (reference sequence). With V trimmed by 4 bases and J by 7 bases, 7 bases remained unmatched. The CDR3 runs to 13 residues. CDR3 DNA: TGTGCCAGCAGTTGGGGACAGTCGGTAGAGCAGTACTTC. This gives the protein CASSWGQSVEQYF.

The rearrangement links TRBV6-1 to TRBJ1-2; possibly TRBD1 for D (6 bases). The ends were cut back, 4 bases at V and 4 bases at J, with 13 bases in the middle. CDR1 and CDR2 (germline): MNHNS, SASEGT. The CDR3 consists of 14 residues. In nucleotides, the CDR3 is TGTGCCAGCAGTGCCCGAAGGGGGGGCTATGGCTACACCTTC. Amino acids: CASSARRGGYGYTF.

This clone came up once. J is TRBJ2-1 and V is TRBV7-2; D perhaps matches TRBD1 (6 bases). V was clipped by 5 bases and J by 8 bases, with 16 bases between them. CDR1 is SGHTA and CDR2 is FQGNSA in the germline V gene. CDR3 length equals 14 residues. The CDR3 DNA sequence: TGTGCCAGCAGCCCCGGACAGATAGCGTATGAGCAGTTCTTC. Protein sequence: CASSPGQIAYEQFF.

This clone was observed once. This chain joins TRBV5-4 and TRBJ2-3, with 7 bases identical to TRBD2. Germline CDR1 reads SGHNT; CDR2 reads YYREEE (reference sequence). The CDR3 covers 15 residues. V was pared by 0 bases and J by 6 bases, with 7 bases of the junction left unmatched. CDR3 residues: CASSLASSGVDTQYF. In nucleotides, the CDR3 is TGTGCCAGCAGCTTGGCTTCTAGCGGTGTGGATACGCAGTATTTT. The whole variable domain, remainder taken from reference TRBV5-4 and TRBJ2-3, is ETGVTQSPTHLIKTRGQQVTLRCSSQSGHNTVSWYQQALGQGPQFIFQYYREEENGRGNFPPRFSGLQFPNYSSELNVNALELDDSALYLCASSLASSGVDTQYFGPGTRLTVL.

A remark on this clone: Other nucleotide sequences in the sample specify the same CDR3. V gene TRBV28 combines with J gene TRBJ1-6; D uncertain. The germline gives CDR1 MDHEN, CDR2 SYDVKM. The CDR3 runs to 15 residues. The V and J ends lost 1 base and 7 bases respectively, with 11 bases between them. The CDR3 DNA reads as TGTGCCAGCAGTTTATCTCGCCGGGGAAATTCACCCCTCCACTTT. Amino acids: CASSLSRRGNSPLHF.

Concerning this clone: Other DNA sequences of this sample code for an identical CDR3. This rearrangement joins TRBV4-1 to TRBJ2-7; 7 bases agree with TRBD2. Germline lookup yields CDR1 MGHRA and CDR2 YSYEKL. CDR3 length equals 16 residues. The ends lost 0 bases at V and 5 bases at J; junction bases unmatched: 10. The CDR3: CASSQDRGGSVNEQYF. The CDR3, as DNA: TGCGCCAGCAGCCAAGATCGAGGCGGGAGTGTCAACGAGCAGTACTTC.

The chain carries TRBV2 and TRBJ1-2; D gene ambiguous. V was clipped by 5 bases and J by 4 bases, with 8 bases between them. The length of the CDR3 is 12 residues. Germline V lookup: CDR1 SNHLY, CDR2 FYNNEI. This chain's CDR3 is CASSMDGYGYTF. The DNA for the CDR3 is TGTGCCAGCAGTATGGACGGCTATGGCTACACCTTC.

CDR3 bases: TGTGCCAGCAGTGAATTTCTGGGAGGGGCTGGAAGCACTGAAGCTTTCTTT. It is translated as CASSEFLGGAGSTEAFF. The chain uses TRBV6-1 and TRBJ1-1, with D maybe TRBD1 (5 bases). V gave up 2 bases and J gave up 4 bases, with 20 bases separating them. Per germline, CDR1 MNHNS and CDR2 SASEGT. The CDR3 sequence is 17 residues long.

The chain joins TRBV19 to TRBJ1-3; 11 bases are shared with TRBD1. Germline-derived CDR1 and CDR2 are LNHDA and SQIVND (reference sequence). The CDR3 contains 18 residues. The V and J ends lost 5 bases and 0 bases, in that order; junction bases with no gene match: 9. CDR3: CASSPTGTGGPSGNTIYF. The CDR3 DNA reads as TGTGCCAGTAGTCCGACCGGGACAGGGGGGCCCTCTGGAAACACCATATATTTT. Drawing the rest from reference TRBV19 and TRBJ1-3, the complete variable domain is DGGITQSPKYLFRKEGQNVTLSCEQNLNHDAMYWYRQDPGQGLRLIYYSQIVNDFQKGDIAEGYSVSREKKESFPLTVTSAQKNPTAFYLCASSPTGTGGPSGNTIYFGEGSWLTVV.

The chain recombines TRBV7-9 with TRBJ2-7, with TRBD1 identical over 10 bases. The length of the CDR3 is 16 residues. CDR1 and CDR2 from the germline V gene are SEHNR and FQNEAQ (reference sequence). After removal of 4 bases from V and 4 bases from J, the junction contained 10 bases not matched to a gene. This chain's CDR3 is CASSSTAGQGSYEQYF. The DNA of the CDR3 is TGTGCCAGCAGCTCGACAGCGGGACAGGGGTCGTACGAGCAGTACTTC.

The DNA of the CDR3 is TGTGCCTTTGGGGGGTTCGAGCAGTACTTC. This translates into CAFGGFEQYF. The chain has TRBV30 and TRBJ2-7; tentatively, D is TRBD2 (6 bases). Trimming took 7 bases from V and 6 from J, leaving 10 bases between them. The CDR3 covers 10 residues. Germline-derived CDR1 and CDR2 are GTSNPN and SVGIG (reference sequence). Variable domain in full (rest from reference TRBV30 and TRBJ2-7): SQTIHQWPATLVQPVGSPLSLECTVEGTSNPNLYWYRQAAGRGLQLLFYSVGIGQISSEVPQNLSASRPQDRQFILSSKKLLLSDSGFYLCAFGGFEQYFGPGTRLTVT.

This chain uses TRBV30 with TRBJ2-7; D possibly corresponds to TRBD1 (7 bases). The germline gives CDR1 GTSNPN, CDR2 SVGIG (reference sequence). This CDR3 is built from 13 residues. V was pared by 6 bases and J by 3 bases, with 15 bases between. Written as DNA, the CDR3 is TGTGCCTGTAGTCGGCAGGGGGGCTACGAGCAGTACTTC. It codes for CACSRQGGYEQYF. The variable domain in full, with the rest retrieved from reference TRBV30 and TRBJ2-7, is SQTIHQWPATLVQPVGSPLSLECTVEGTSNPNLYWYRQAAGRGLQLLFYSVGIGQISSEVPQNLSASRPQDRQFILSSKKLLLSDSGFYLCACSRQGGYEQYFGPGTRLTVT.

This clone was counted a single time. V gene TRBV6-1 combines with J gene TRBJ2-7, with TRBD2 matching 8 bases. This CDR3 region has 14 residues. J lost 4 bases, V lost 4 bases, and 6 bases had no gene match. Germline-derived CDR1 and CDR2 are MNHNS and SASEGT. CDR3 residues: CASSGLGTRYEQYF. The CDR3 region has the DNA TGTGCCAGCAGTGGGTTAGGGACTAGATACGAGCAGTACTTC.

CDR3: CASSLGRRGAGETQYF. The CDR3 region has the DNA TGTGCCAGCAGCTTGGGTCGGCGGGGGGCCGGTGAGACCCAGTACTTC. V is TRBV5-4 and J is TRBJ2-5; 8 nucleotides align to TRBD2. V gave up 0 bases and J gave up 5 bases; unmatched junction bases: 9. CDR1 is SGHNT and CDR2 is YYREEE in the germline V gene (reference sequence). CDR3 length: 16 residues.

Only a few counts were recorded for this clone. Other nucleotide sequences from this sample produce the same CDR3. The chain has TRBV6-5 and TRBJ2-7; 10 nucleotides agree with TRBD1. The CDR3 spans 14 residues. The V gene end was trimmed by 1 base and the J gene end by 4 bases; junction bases not matched to a gene: 1. CDR1 and CDR2 (germline): MNHEY, SVGAGI. The CDR3 loop is CASSYWDRGYEQYF. CDR3 nucleotide sequence: TGTGCCAGCAGTTACTGGGACAGGGGATACGAGCAGTACTTC.

The genes are TRBV2 and TRBJ2-5; tentatively, D is TRBD2 (7 bases). The CDR3 spans 15 residues. In germline, CDR1 is SNHLY, CDR2 FYNNEI. V was shortened by 4 bases and J by 1 base, with 13 bases between the two germline ends. The CDR3 region is CASSVRGGPQETQYF. DNA of the CDR3: TGTGCCAGCAGTGTAAGGGGGGGACCCCAAGAGACCCAGTACTTC.